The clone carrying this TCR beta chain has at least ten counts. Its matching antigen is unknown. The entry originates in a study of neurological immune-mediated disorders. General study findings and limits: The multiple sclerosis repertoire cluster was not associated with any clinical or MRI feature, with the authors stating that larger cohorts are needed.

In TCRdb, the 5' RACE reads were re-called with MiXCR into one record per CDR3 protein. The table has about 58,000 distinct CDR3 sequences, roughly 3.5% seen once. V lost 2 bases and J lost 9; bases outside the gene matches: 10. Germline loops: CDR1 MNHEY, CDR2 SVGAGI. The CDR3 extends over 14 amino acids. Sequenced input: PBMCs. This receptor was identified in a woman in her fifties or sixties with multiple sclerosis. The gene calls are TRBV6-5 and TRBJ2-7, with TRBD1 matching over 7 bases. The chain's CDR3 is CASSYPDRFGWQYF. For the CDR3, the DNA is TGTGCCAGCAGTTACCCGGACAGGTTCGGATGGCAGTACTTC.